The 25 T cell receptor beta chains listed next were all sequenced from one sample in a study of T cell changes during pregnancy in multiple sclerosis. Only in-frame clones appear in the TCRdb table, and some are missing; sequencing was by immunoSEQ multiplex PCR. The sample shows 50,000 to 75,000 clones, 75% to 95% of them seen only once. Material: peripheral blood, obtained after pregnancy. The receptor source for this set is a female donor in good health, enrolled as a control in a pregnancy study.

This sequence joins TRBV27 and TRBJ1-6; D is unresolved. Trimming pared 5 bases from V and 10 bases from J, leaving 15 bases between. There are 14 residues in the CDR3. Looked up from germline, CDR1 is MNHEY and CDR2 is SMNVEV (reference sequence). CDR3 residues: CASSPNRGSSPLHF. CDR3 nucleotide sequence: TGTGCCAGCAGTCCTAACAGAGGGAGCTCACCCCTCCACTTT.

V is TRBV6-6 and J is TRBJ1-4; D unclear. There are 11 residues in the CDR3. Looked up from germline, CDR1 is MNHNY and CDR2 is SVGAGI (reference sequence). Trimming left V 6 bases short and J 6 bases short, with 5 bases between. In nucleotides, the CDR3 is TGTGCCAGCAGCAGGCATGAAAAACTGTTTTTT. It encodes CASSRHEKLFF.

J is TRBJ1-3 and V is TRBV6-6, with D perhaps TRBD1 (6 bases). CDR1 is MNHNY, CDR2 SVGAGI, per germline (reference sequence). Trimming pared 2 bases from V and 3 bases from J, leaving 11 bases between. The CDR3 is made up of 15 amino acids. The DNA of the CDR3 is TGTGCCAGCAGTTACCTGGGGGGGCTTGGAAACACCATATATTTT. Protein sequence: CASSYLGGLGNTIYF.

This clone was seen more than once but under ten times. The J gene is TRBJ1-4, the V gene TRBV27, with a tentative D call TRBD1 (6 bases). Germline V gene lookup returns CDR1 MNHEY and CDR2 SMNVEV (reference sequence). CDR3 size: 15 residues. Trimming left V 1 base short and J 4 bases short, with 10 bases between. Here the CDR3 DNA reads TGTGCCAGCAGTTTATATGGACAGATTAATGAAAAACTGTTTTTT. Amino acid sequence: CASSLYGQINEKLFF.

This chain links TRBV10-2 with TRBJ2-3; D not certain. From germline, CDR1 is WSHSY and CDR2 SAAADI. This CDR3 has 15 residues. Trimming removed 3 bases from V and 2 bases from J, with 12 bases in between. The CDR3, as DNA: TGCGCCAGCAGTGATGGCCAGATGGTCACAGATACGCAGTATTTT. Translation gives CASSDGQMVTDTQYF.

The rearrangement uses TRBV30 and TRBJ2-3; tentative D call: TRBD1 (6 bases). The CDR3 contains 15 residues. The V end lost 1 base, the J end lost 0 bases, and 11 bases lay between the germline ends. Germline CDR1 is GTSNPN and CDR2 is SVGIG (reference sequence). CDR3 sequence reads: CAWSEDSWSTDTQYF. CDR3 DNA sequence: TGTGCCTGGAGTGAGGACAGTTGGAGCACAGATACGCAGTATTTT.

This chain connects TRBV2 to TRBJ1-1, with 7 positions matching TRBD1. Germline loops: CDR1 SNHLY, CDR2 FYNNEI. The trim removed 7 bases at V and 7 bases at J, leaving 9 bases unmatched. CDR3 length equals 13 residues. CDR3 coding DNA: TGTGCCAGCAAGAAGACAGGGTTCTTTGAAGCTTTCTTT. Translation gives CASKKTGFFEAFF.

The chain has TRBV27 and TRBJ1-1; 7 bases map to TRBD1. Germline V gene lookup returns CDR1 MNHEY and CDR2 SMNVEV (reference sequence). There are 14 residues in the CDR3. V trimming: 5 bases; J trimming: 5 bases; junction bases outside the gene matches: 8. The CDR3 DNA reads TGTGCCAGCAGTACGACAGGGAGTCTTACTGAAGCTTTCTTT. Translation: CASSTTGSLTEAFF.

The J gene is TRBJ2-1, the V gene TRBV4-1; the D gene is possibly TRBD2 (5 bases). The CDR3 is made up of 15 amino acids. The germline V gene encodes CDR1 MGHRA and CDR2 YSYEKL. Trimming took 4 bases from V and 0 from J, leaving 10 bases between them. The CDR3 loop is CASSLRVSSYNEQFF. CDR3 nucleotide sequence: TGCGCCAGCAGCCTGCGGGTCAGCTCCTACAATGAGCAGTTCTTC.

The J gene is TRBJ1-2, the V gene TRBV6-1; maybe TRBD1 (6 bases). Per the germline V gene, CDR1 is MNHNS and CDR2 is SASEGT. The CDR3 runs to 16 residues. Between the trimmed V and J ends, which lost 2 bases and 8 bases, there was a span of 21 bases. This CDR3 is CASSEMAGALNGGYTF. The CDR3, as DNA: TGTGCCAGCAGTGAAATGGCAGGGGCCCTCAATGGGGGCTACACCTTC.

The rearrangement uses TRBV19 and TRBJ2-1; 11 nucleotides align to TRBD2. The J segment lost 8 bases and the V segment lost 2 bases, leaving 8 bases of the junction unmatched. CDR1 is LNHDA, CDR2 SQIVND, per germline (reference sequence). CDR3 length: 16 residues. The CDR3 here is CASSINLASGGYEQFF. The DNA of the CDR3 is TGTGCCAGTAGTATAAACTTGGCTAGCGGGGGGTATGAGCAGTTCTTC.

The chain carries TRBV14 and TRBJ1-1, with 10 bases aligning to TRBD1. The CDR3 is made up of 14 amino acids. Germline V gene lookup returns CDR1 SGHDN and CDR2 FVKESK. With V trimmed by 3 bases and J by 12 bases, 10 bases remained unmatched. CDR3 sequence: CASSQYRGTGASFF. Here the CDR3 DNA reads TGTGCCAGCAGCCAGTATCGGGGGACAGGGGCCTCTTTCTTT.

The chain is built from TRBV6-5 and TRBJ2-5, with TRBD1 matching 9 bases. This CDR3 region has 14 residues. The V gene end was trimmed by 6 bases and the J gene end by 5 bases; junction bases not matched to a gene: 7. Germline CDR1 is MNHEY and CDR2 is SVGAGI. As DNA, the CDR3 is TGTGCCAGCAGCCGAGACAGGGGGTCGGAGACCCAGTACTTC. Its translation: CASSRDRGSETQYF.

This clone turned up a few times. The chain recombines TRBV7-6 with TRBJ1-4; 8 nucleotides align to TRBD1. The CDR3 is 15 residues long. V lost 5 bases to trimming and J lost 2 bases; unmatched junction nucleotides: 4. Per the germline V gene, CDR1 is SGHVS and CDR2 is FNYEAQ. The CDR3 sequence is CASSPTGVTNEKLFF. CDR3 in DNA: TGTGCCAGCAGCCCGACAGGGGTGACTAATGAAAAACTGTTTTTT.

This clone was counted only a few times. The chain employs TRBV6-1 and TRBJ1-5, with D possibly being TRBD1 (6 bases). Germline CDR1 is MNHNS and CDR2 is SASEGT. V was cut by 0 bases and J by 6 bases, with 12 bases left in between. This CDR3 is 15 amino acids long. CDR3 bases: TGTGCCAGCAGTGAAGCGCACAGGGCGATTCAGCCCCAGCATTTT. This gives the protein CASSEAHRAIQPQHF.

This chain's CDR3 is CASSRDVGDSYEQYF. The CDR3, as DNA: TGCGCCAGCAGCCGGGATGTGGGAGACTCCTACGAGCAGTACTTC. J is TRBJ2-7 and V is TRBV4-3; weak D call: TRBD2 (5 bases). Germline values: CDR1 LGHNA, CDR2 YSLEER. CDR3 length: 15 residues. Trimming pared 4 bases from V and 0 bases from J, leaving 13 bases between.

The chain links TRBV5-4 to TRBJ2-1; 11 positions match TRBD2. V trimming: 4 bases; J trimming: 5 bases; junction bases outside the gene matches: 5. In germline, CDR1 is SGHNT, CDR2 YYREEE (reference sequence). The CDR3 has 15 residues. The CDR3 coding sequence is TGTGCCAGCAGCCCCGGGACTAGCGGAAACAATGAGCAGTTCTTC. Translated, it gives CASSPGTSGNNEQFF.

The chain links TRBV12-5 to TRBJ2-7; 7 bases fit TRBD2. The J segment lost 3 bases and the V segment lost 0 bases, leaving 8 bases of the junction unmatched. Germline V CDR1 and CDR2: LGHNT, FRNRAP. The CDR3 has 16 amino acids. CDR3 bases: TGTGCTAGTGGTTTGGTAGAGTCTAGCGGTTACTACGAGCAGTACTTC. This gives the protein CASGLVESSGYYEQYF.

The chain uses TRBV4-2 and TRBJ1-1, with TRBD1 matching 9 bases. V was clipped by 3 bases and J by 5 bases; unmatched bases: 4. Germline CDR1 is LGHNA and CDR2 is YNFKEQ. The CDR3 sequence is 14 residues long. The CDR3 here is CASSQGDRETEAFF. The CDR3 bases are TGTGCCAGCAGCCAGGGGGACAGGGAGACTGAAGCTTTCTTT.

The chain links TRBV4-1 to TRBJ1-6, with TRBD1 identical over 8 bases. This CDR3 has 12 residues. In germline, CDR1 is MGHRA, CDR2 YSYEKL. V lost 5 bases to trimming and J lost 14 bases; unmatched junction nucleotides: 5. The CDR3 is CASSEGQAALHF. For the CDR3, the DNA is TGCGCCAGCAGCGAGGGACAGGCAGCCCTCCACTTT.

The chain carries TRBV6-1 and TRBJ2-1, with TRBD1 matching 10 bases. Germline loops: CDR1 MNHNS, CDR2 SASEGT. Trimming at V came to 2 bases and at J to 5 bases, leaving 18 bases not matched to a gene. The CDR3 totals 20 residues. The CDR3 loop reads CASSEFFWGSTGTGDNEQFF. The DNA of the CDR3 is TGTGCCAGCAGTGAATTTTTCTGGGGTTCAACCGGGACAGGGGACAATGAGCAGTTCTTC.

The chain couples TRBV19 to TRBJ1-1; TRBD1 matches 9 bases. The length of the CDR3 is 16 residues. Trimming removed 5 bases from V and 4 bases from J; junction bases left unmatched: 11. Germline CDR1 is LNHDA and CDR2 is SQIVND (reference sequence). CDR3 bases: TGTGCCAGTAGTGTTCGACAGGGGGGGTTTGTCACTGAAGCTTTCTTT. Translated, it gives CASSVRQGGFVTEAFF.

The J gene is TRBJ1-1, the V gene TRBV2; 7 nucleotides line up with TRBD1. The CDR3 covers 13 residues. Germline V gene sequence: CDR1 SNHLY, CDR2 FYNNEI. CDR3 bases: TGTGCAGCGGAACAGGGGCGGGACACTGAAGCTTTCTTT. It codes for CAAEQGRDTEAFF.

The J gene is TRBJ1-5, the V gene TRBV4-2; no clear D. Deletions cut 1 base from V and 0 bases from J, with 10 bases between. The CDR3 extends over 16 amino acids. Germline V lookup: CDR1 LGHNA, CDR2 YNFKEQ. The CDR3 region has the DNA TGTGCCAGCAGCCAAGGGGCCGATTATAGCAATCAGCCCCAGCATTTT. Protein: CASSQGADYSNQPQHF.

This chain links TRBV18 with TRBJ2-7; D is possibly TRBD2 (6 bases). The CDR3 covers 14 residues. The V gene's germline CDR1 is KGHSH and CDR2 LQKENI. V gave up 0 bases and J gave up 2 bases, with 8 bases separating them. As DNA, the CDR3 is TGTGCCAGCTCACCACCGGGGAGGACCTACGAGCAGTACTTC. This codes for CASSPPGRTYEQYF.